The clone carrying this T cell receptor (beta chain) was picked up a small number of times. What it binds is not known. The sample comes from a study of identical twins. General observations from the study: With monozygotic twins, out-of-frame TCR alpha sharing exceeded what models estimated. Analyses of zero insertions could be partly confounded by invariant MAIT and iNKT cells.

Deletions cut 6 bases from V and 2 bases from J, with 18 bases between. Germline lookup yields CDR1 MNHEY and CDR2 SMNVEV (reference sequence). The CDR3 is 16 residues long. Template switching created a universal primer site, and the cDNA included unique molecular identifiers. TCRdb reprocessed the 5' RACE reads via MiXCR and lists one record per CDR3 protein. The table shows just over 450,000 distinct CDR3 sequences, with 13% to 15% occurring only once. The sample was also reused in another study, on yellow fever vaccine responses in identical twins.

The sequencing input was CD4+ T cells sorted from blood. The sequence came from a woman aged 18-35 years in good health. V is TRBV27 and J is TRBJ2-3, with D possibly being TRBD2 (5 bases). CDR3 loop: CASREVGMEFTDTQYF. For the CDR3, the DNA is TGTGCCAGCAGGGAGGTCGGAATGGAGTTCACAGATACGCAGTATTTT.